This TCR beta chain was documented in a study of blood T cell repertoires in COVID-19. Germline V lookup: CDR1 SGHNT, CDR2 YYREEE (reference sequence). The CDR3 contains 14 residues. Trimming cost V 2 bases and J 4 bases; bases outside gene matches: 4. Using immunoSEQ multiplex PCR, the repertoire was profiled, and TCRdb retains in-frame clones only, with some absent. Altogether over 100,000 clones are present, roughly 86% being singletons, with the ten largest covering 4.5%. Input material: peripheral blood. The sequence was obtained from a man aged 40-49 years with acute or convalescent COVID-19. The chain uses TRBV5-4 and TRBJ2-7, with 9 bases aligning to TRBD1. CDR3 region: CASSFLDRGYEQYF. The CDR3 coding sequence is TGTGCCAGCAGCTTCCTCGACAGGGGGTACGAGCAGTACTTC.